This T cell receptor beta chain appears in the sequencing data of a study of long-term antiretroviral therapy in people with HIV. The study's findings and limits: Repertoires looked antigen-experienced, with only a slight naive shift after ART. In samples taken after ART, diversity increased but remained below transplant donor control levels.

The CDR3 runs to 15 residues. Trimming pared 3 bases from V and 6 bases from J, leaving 18 bases between. Germline V gene sequence: CDR1 SNHLY, CDR2 FYNNEI. Sequencing relied on immunoSEQ assay v3.0, run at survey level. Some clones are missing from TCRdb's copy, which holds only in-frame ones; the method was immunoSEQ multiplex PCR. The repertoire includes fewer than 25,000 clones, under 90% of them detected once, and around 3.7% sits in the top ten. On this clone itself: Its antigen remains unknown.

Every participant gave one or more pre-ART and two or more post-ART PBMC samples. The sequence derives from a woman aged 50 to 60 with HIV. The source was unsorted PBMCs, collected 1.9 years after starting antiretroviral therapy. The chain carries TRBV2 and TRBJ2-7; unclear D gene. The CDR3 nucleotides read TGTGCCAGCAGTGAGGGTCAGACGAAACTTGGCGAGCAGTACTTC. It yields the protein CASSEGQTKLGEQYF. The whole variable domain, filled in from reference TRBV2 and TRBJ2-7, reads EPEVTQTPSHQVTQMGQEVILRCVPISNHLYFYWYRQILGQKVEFLVSFYNNEISEKSEIFDDQFSVERPDGSNFTLKIRSTKLEDSAMYFCASSEGQTKLGEQYFGPGTRLTVT.